This T cell receptor (beta chain) stems from a study of tumor-infiltrating lymphocytes in primary liver carcinoma. General study findings and limits: Representation across all five tumor regions was limited to only about 7.5-24% of top clones.

Regarding this clonotype: Its specificity is unknown.

The source material, about 18-33 mg of unsorted bulk tissue, was used to co-extract RNA and DNA. A constant-region primer primed TCR beta cDNA synthesis from about 550 ng of total RNA. TCR beta libraries came from three nested multiplex PCR rounds using slightly modified ARM-PCR. TCRdb called the multiplex PCR reads again in MiXCR, with one record for every CDR3 protein. Of 100,000 to 150,000 distinct CDR3 sequences in the sample, approximately 64% are singletons; the top ten hold 8.4%. The receptor's source is a woman in her fifties or sixties with primary liver carcinoma and hepatitis B virus infection. The material sequenced was liver tumor tissue from sampling region 3. Subset here: tumor region T3, left-lateral pole.

The CDR3 sequence: CASSTRGAGYEQYF. The CDR3 coding sequence is TGCGCCAGCAGCACAAGGGGGGCCGGATACGAGCAGTACTTC. The J gene is TRBJ2-7, the V gene TRBV5-1; D may match TRBD1 or TRBD2 (6 bases each). The V gene's germline CDR1 is SGHRS and CDR2 YFSETQ. V lost 4 bases, J lost 4 bases, and 15 bases lay in between. This CDR3 contains 14 residues.